This T cell receptor beta chain was recorded in a study of blood T cell repertoires in COVID-19. In the study overall: Spain, Italy and the United States supplied samples that represented acute and convalescent COVID-19.

Study processing details: Amplification of reference gene primers was used by the study to estimate nucleated cell counts. Clones were sequenced by immunoSEQ multiplex PCR, and TCRdb holds only the in-frame ones, with some missing. That table supplies the V and J calls and clone size; D and trimming were determined from the DNA. This sample carries approximately 300,000 clones, roughly 89% of them seen once, and the ten largest clones take around 4.4%. Living in 20 to 30 US areas, the participants were between 18 and 89 years of age. The CDR3 has 14 amino acids. The germline V gene has CDR1 SGHTA and CDR2 FQGNSA. Trimming cost V 5 bases and J 4 bases; bases outside gene matches: 7.

This clonotype was sampled from a woman aged 18-35 years with acute COVID-19. Sample: PBMCs or T cells enriched from blood (not recorded which). The rearrangement uses TRBV7-2 and TRBJ1-2, with 7 positions matching TRBD1. DNA for the CDR3: TGTGCCAGCAGCCCCACAGGGGCCCGCTATGGCTACACCTTC. Encoded protein: CASSPTGARYGYTF. The whole variable domain, remainder taken from reference TRBV7-2 and TRBJ1-2, is GAGVSQSPSNKVTEKGKDVELRCDPISGHTALYWYRQSLGQGLEFLIYFQGNSAPDKSGLPSDRFSAERTGGSVSTLTIQRTQQEDSAVYLCASSPTGARYGYTFGSGTRLTVV.